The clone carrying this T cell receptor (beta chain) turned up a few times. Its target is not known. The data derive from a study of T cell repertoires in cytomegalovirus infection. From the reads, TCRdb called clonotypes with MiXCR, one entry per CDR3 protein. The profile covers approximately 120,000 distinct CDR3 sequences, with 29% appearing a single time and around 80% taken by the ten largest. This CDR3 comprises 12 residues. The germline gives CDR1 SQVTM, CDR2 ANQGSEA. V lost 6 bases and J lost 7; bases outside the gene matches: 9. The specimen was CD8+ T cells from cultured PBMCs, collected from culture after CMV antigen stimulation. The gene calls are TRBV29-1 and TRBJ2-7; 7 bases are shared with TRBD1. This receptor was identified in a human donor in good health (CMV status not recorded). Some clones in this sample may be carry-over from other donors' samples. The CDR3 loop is CSVGQALGEQYF. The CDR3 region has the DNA TGCAGCGTCGGACAGGCTTTAGGAGAGCAGTACTTC.